This TCR beta chain was identified in a study of cytomegalovirus exposure and HLA in healthy donors. With 60 Vbeta and 13 Jbeta primers, the PCR was carried out. Clones were read by immunoSEQ multiplex PCR, and TCRdb kept only the in-frame ones, dropping some. Recorded for this sample: fewer than 75,000 clones. V was pared by 0 bases and J by 2 bases, with 15 bases between. CDR3 length: 17 amino acids. Germline CDR1 ENHRY, CDR2 SYGVKD. This sequence originates from a boy between 5 and 17 years old in good health and CMV-seronegative. Sequenced material: PBMCs. The chain has TRBV10-3 and TRBJ2-3, with D unclear. In nucleotides, the CDR3 is TGTGCCATCAGTGAGTCGGGCTTACCGCCTTTCACAGATACGCAGTATTTT. Protein: CAISESGLPPFTDTQYF.